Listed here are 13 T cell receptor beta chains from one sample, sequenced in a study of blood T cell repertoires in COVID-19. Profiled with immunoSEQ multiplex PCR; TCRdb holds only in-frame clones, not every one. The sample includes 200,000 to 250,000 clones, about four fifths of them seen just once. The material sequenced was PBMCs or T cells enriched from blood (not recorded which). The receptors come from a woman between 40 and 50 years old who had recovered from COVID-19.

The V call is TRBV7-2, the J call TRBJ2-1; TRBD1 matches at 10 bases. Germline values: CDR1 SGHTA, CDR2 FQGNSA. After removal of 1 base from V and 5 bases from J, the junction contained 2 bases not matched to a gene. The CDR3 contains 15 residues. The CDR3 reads CASSLGTGGNNEQFF. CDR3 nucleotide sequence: TGTGCCAGCAGCTTAGGGACAGGGGGGAACAATGAGCAGTTCTTC.

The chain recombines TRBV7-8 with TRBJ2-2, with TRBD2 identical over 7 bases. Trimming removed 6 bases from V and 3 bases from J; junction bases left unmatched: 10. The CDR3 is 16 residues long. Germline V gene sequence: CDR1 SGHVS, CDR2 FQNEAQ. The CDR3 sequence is CASRYTGGGYTGELFF. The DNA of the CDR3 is TGTGCCAGCAGATACACGGGAGGAGGTTACACCGGGGAGCTGTTTTTT. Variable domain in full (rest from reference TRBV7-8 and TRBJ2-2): GAGVSQSPRYKVAKRGQDVALRCDPISGHVSLFWYQQALGQGPEFLTYFQNEAQLDKSGLPSDRFFAERPEGSVSTLKIQRTQQEDSAVYLCASRYTGGGYTGELFFGEGSRLTVL.

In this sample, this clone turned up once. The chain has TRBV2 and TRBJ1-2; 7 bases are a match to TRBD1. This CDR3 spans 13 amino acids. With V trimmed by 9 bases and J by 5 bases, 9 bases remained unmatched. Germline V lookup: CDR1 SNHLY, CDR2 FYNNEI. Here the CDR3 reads CASIPTGSYGYTF. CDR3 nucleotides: TGTGCCAGTATTCCGACAGGGAGTTATGGCTACACCTTC.

CDR3 in amino acids: CASSELVGQVSYNEQFF. The CDR3 region has the DNA TGTGCCAGCAGTGAACTCGTTGGGCAGGTATCCTACAATGAGCAGTTCTTC. The gene calls are TRBV6-1 and TRBJ2-1, with D hard to call. This CDR3 is built from 17 residues. Deletions cut 2 bases from V and 1 base from J, with 15 bases between. Germline V gives CDR1 MNHNS, CDR2 SASEGT.

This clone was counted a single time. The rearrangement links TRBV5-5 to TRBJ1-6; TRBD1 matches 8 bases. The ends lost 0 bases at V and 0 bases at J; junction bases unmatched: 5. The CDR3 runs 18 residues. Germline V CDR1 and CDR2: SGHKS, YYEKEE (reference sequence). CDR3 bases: TGTGCCAGCAGCTTGGGACAGGGGAGGAGCTCCTATAATTCACCCCTCCACTTT. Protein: CASSLGQGRSSYNSPLHF.

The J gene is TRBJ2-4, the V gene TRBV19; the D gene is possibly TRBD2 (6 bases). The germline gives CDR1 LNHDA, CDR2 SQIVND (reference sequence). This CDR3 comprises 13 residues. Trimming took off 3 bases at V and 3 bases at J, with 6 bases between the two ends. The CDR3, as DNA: TGTGCCAGTAGTATGGGAGGCAAAAACATTCAGTACTTC. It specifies CASSMGGKNIQYF.

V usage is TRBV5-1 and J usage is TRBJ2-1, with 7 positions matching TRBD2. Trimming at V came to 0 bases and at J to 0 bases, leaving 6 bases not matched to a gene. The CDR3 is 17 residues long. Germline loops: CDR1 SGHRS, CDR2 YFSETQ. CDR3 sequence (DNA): TGCGCCAGCAGCTTGGGTGCGGGAGAACCCTCCTACAATGAGCAGTTCTTC. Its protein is CASSLGAGEPSYNEQFF. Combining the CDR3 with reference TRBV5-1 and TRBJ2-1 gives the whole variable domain KAGVTQTPRYLIKTRGQQVTLSCSPISGHRSVSWYQQTPGQGLQFLFEYFSETQRNKGNFPGRFSGRQFSNSRSEMNVSTLELGDSALYLCASSLGAGEPSYNEQFFGPGTRLTVL.

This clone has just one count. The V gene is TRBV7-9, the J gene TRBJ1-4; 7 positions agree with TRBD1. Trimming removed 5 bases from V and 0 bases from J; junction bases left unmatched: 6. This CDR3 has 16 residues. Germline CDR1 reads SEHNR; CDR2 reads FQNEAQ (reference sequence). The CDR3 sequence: CASSITGAATNEKLFF. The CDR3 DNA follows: TGTGCCAGCAGCATAACAGGGGCAGCAACTAATGAAAAACTGTTTTTT.

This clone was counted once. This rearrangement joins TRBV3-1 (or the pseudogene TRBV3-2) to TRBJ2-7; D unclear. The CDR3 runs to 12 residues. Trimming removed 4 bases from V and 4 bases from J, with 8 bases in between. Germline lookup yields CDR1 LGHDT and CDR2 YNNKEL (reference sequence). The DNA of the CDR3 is TGTGCCAGCAGCCTGACCGGGTACGAGCAGTACTTC. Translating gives CASSLTGYEQYF.

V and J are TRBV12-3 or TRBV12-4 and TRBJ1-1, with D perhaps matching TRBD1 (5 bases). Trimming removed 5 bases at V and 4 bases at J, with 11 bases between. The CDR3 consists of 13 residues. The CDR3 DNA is TGTGCCAGCAGTGAACAGGTTGGCACTGAAGCTTTCTTT. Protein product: CASSEQVGTEAFF.

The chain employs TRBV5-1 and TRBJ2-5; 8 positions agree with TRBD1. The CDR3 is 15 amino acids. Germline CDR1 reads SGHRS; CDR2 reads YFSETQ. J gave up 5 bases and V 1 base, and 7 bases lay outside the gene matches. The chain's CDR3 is CASSLTGGLMETQYF. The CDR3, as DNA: TGCGCCAGCAGCTTGACAGGGGGGTTGATGGAGACCCAGTACTTC. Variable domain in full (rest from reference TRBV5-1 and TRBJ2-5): KAGVTQTPRYLIKTRGQQVTLSCSPISGHRSVSWYQQTPGQGLQFLFEYFSETQRNKGNFPGRFSGRQFSNSRSEMNVSTLELGDSALYLCASSLTGGLMETQYFGPGTRLLVL.

As DNA, the CDR3 is TGTGCCAGTAGTATACTAGCGGGGAGCTCCTACAATGAGCAGTTCTTC. Residues: CASSILAGSSYNEQFF. The chain is built from TRBV19 and TRBJ2-1; 9 bases line up with TRBD2. The germline V gene has CDR1 LNHDA and CDR2 SQIVND (reference sequence). The V gene end was trimmed by 2 bases and the J gene end by 0 bases; junction bases not matched to a gene: 2. This CDR3 comprises 16 residues.

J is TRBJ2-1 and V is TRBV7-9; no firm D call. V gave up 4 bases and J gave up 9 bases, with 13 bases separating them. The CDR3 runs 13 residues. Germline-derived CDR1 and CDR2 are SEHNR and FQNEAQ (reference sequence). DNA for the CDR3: TGTGCCAGCAGCTCGGTGGTCGTACCTGAGCAGTTCTTC. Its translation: CASSSVVVPEQFF.